The present T cell receptor (beta chain) was sequenced within a study of T cells in Graves' hyperthyroidism and ophthalmopathy. Findings and caveats of the study: Blood shared most expanded thyroid clonotypes above 0.001. Before onset, by a median of around 6.4 months, the model predicted ophthalmopathy. From stable hyperthyroidism, ophthalmopathy was set apart by a 13 V-J model.

This clonotype was seen only a few times. Its specificity is unknown. The authors obtained PBMCs from roughly 10 ml of fresh peripheral blood. Deletions cut 3 bases from V and 2 bases from J, with 8 bases between. The CDR3 has 13 amino acids. CDR1 SGHTA and CDR2 FQGNSA come from the germline V gene. Amplified TCR beta CDR3 regions came from RNA transcripts. During a first-round RT-PCR of the TCR CDR3, the HTBI primer set was used. Each CDR3 protein gets one entry after TCRdb re-called the multiplex PCR reads with MiXCR. The sample comprises hundreds of thousands of distinct CDR3 sequences, roughly 15% of which are singletons, and 12% rests with the top ten.

The sample consisted of blood. This rearrangement joins TRBV7-2 to TRBJ2-7, with unresolved D. The TCR comes from a woman between 45 and 60 years old with Graves' ophthalmopathy. The CDR3 loop is CASSFAQTYEQYF. The CDR3 DNA reads TGTGCCAGCAGCTTCGCGCAAACCTACGAGCAGTACTTC.